These T cell receptor beta chains were read from a single sample in a study of cytotoxic CD8 clonotypes in ibrutinib-treated CLL. Data came from immunoSEQ multiplex PCR; TCRdb stores just in-frame clones and leaves some out. Of approximately 60,000 clones detected, roughly 54% appear once; the ten largest clones hold roughly a quarter. The source was PBMCs, collected at disease progression, from a patient treated with ibrutinib. The receptors shown here come from a human donor with chronic lymphocytic leukemia. Both conserved end residues are part of each CDR3. A D gene is named only where the DNA matches it firmly. The size entry is marked missing in some rows and otherwise reads once, few, many or a size class.

j_call d_call v_call clone_size cdr3_aa cdr3_nt
TRBJ2-7 . TRBV4-3 few CASSQVRDRLYEQYF TGCGCCAGCAGCCAAGTCCGGGACCGACTCTACGAGCAGTACTTC
TRBJ2-6 . TRBV6-5 . CASKLSGANVLTF TGTGCCAGCAAATTGTCTGGGGCCAACGTCCTGACTTTC
TRBJ2-6 . TRBV11-2 . CASSTSGANVLTF TGTGCCAGCAGTACCTCTGGGGCCAACGTCCTGACTTTC
TRBJ2-2 . TRBV6-5 few CASIGRVNTGELFF TGTGCCAGCATTGGCAGGGTAAACACCGGGGAGCTGTTTTTT
TRBJ1-2 TRBD1 TRBV19 . CASSIGTGYGYTF TGTGCCAGTAGTATTGGGACAGGATATGGCTACACCTTC
TRBJ1-2 . TRBV7-9 . CASSLASGAGGYTF TGTGCCAGCAGCTTAGCTTCGGGGGCAGGCGGCTACACCTTC
TRBJ1-1 TRBD1 TRBV5-1 . CASSPQGAEGTEAFF TGCGCCAGCAGCCCCCAGGGGGCCGAGGGGACTGAAGCTTTCTTT
TRBJ1-3 . TRBV29-1 . CSVKTSSGNTIYF TGCAGCGTTAAGACGAGCTCTGGAAACACCATATATTTT
TRBJ2-3 . TRBV5-1 once CASRQTEGFVQYF TGCGCCAGCAGACAAACAGAAGGATTCGTGCAGTATTTT
TRBJ2-1 . TRBV12-2 . CASRPRRRGFYNEQFF TGTGCAAGTCGCCCAAGGAGGCGCGGATTTTACAATGAGCAGTTCTTC
TRBJ1-2 . TRBV6-6 few CASSYSTPVGGYTF TGTGCCAGCAGTTACTCGACCCCCGTAGGGGGCTACACCTTC
TRBJ1-2 . TRBV29-1 few CSVGTPVDGYTF TGCAGCGTTGGGACCCCAGTCGATGGCTACACCTTC
TRBJ2-5 . TRBV7-9 . CASSRLEETQYF TGTGCCAGCAGCCGACTAGAAGAGACCCAGTACTTC
TRBJ1-1 . TRBV7-9 few CASSPKSPTHEAFF TGTGCCAGCAGCCCCAAATCCCCGACTCACGAAGCTTTCTTT
TRBJ2-7 . TRBV28 few CATSWGARMDEQYF TGTGCCACTAGTTGGGGGGCGCGAATGGACGAGCAGTACTTC
TRBJ2-5 . TRBV6-5 . CASSHPGGETQYF TGTGCCAGCAGTCACCCGGGCGGGGAGACCCAGTACTTC
TRBJ2-2 . TRBV5-6 . CASSLEQAGELFF TGTGCCAGCAGCTTGGAGCAGGCCGGGGAGCTGTTTTTT